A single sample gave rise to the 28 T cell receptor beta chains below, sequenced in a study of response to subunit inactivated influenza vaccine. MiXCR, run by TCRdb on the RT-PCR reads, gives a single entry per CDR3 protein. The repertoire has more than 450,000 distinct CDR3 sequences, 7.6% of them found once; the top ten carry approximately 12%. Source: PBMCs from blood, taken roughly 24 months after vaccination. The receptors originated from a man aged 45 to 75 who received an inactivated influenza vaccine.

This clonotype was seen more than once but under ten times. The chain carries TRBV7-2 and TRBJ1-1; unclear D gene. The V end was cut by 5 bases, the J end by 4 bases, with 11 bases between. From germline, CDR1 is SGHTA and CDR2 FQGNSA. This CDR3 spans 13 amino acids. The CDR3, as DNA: TGTGCCAGCAGCGCTAGCACGGGCACTGAAGCTTTCTTT. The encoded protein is CASSASTGTEAFF.

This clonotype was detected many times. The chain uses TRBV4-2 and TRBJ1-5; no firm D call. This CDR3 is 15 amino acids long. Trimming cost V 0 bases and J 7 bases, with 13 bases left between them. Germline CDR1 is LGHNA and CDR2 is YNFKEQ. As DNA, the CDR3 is TGTGCCAGCAGCCAAGATGCGAGGCCATGGCAGCCCCAGCATTTT. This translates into CASSQDARPWQPQHF.

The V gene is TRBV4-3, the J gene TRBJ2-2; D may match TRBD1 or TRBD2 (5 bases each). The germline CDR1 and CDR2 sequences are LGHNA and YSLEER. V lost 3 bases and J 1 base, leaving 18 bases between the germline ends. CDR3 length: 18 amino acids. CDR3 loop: CASSQSLGTAVNTGELFF. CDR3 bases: TGCGCCAGCAGCCAGAGCCTCGGGACGGCCGTGAACACCGGGGAGCTGTTTTTT.

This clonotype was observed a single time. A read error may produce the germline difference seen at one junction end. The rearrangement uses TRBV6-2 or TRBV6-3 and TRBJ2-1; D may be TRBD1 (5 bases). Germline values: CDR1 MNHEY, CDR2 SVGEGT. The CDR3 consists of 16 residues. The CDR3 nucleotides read TGTGCCAGCATCAGGGCAGGGTCATTCTTCTACTATGAGCAGTTCTTC. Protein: CASIRAGSFFYYEQFF.

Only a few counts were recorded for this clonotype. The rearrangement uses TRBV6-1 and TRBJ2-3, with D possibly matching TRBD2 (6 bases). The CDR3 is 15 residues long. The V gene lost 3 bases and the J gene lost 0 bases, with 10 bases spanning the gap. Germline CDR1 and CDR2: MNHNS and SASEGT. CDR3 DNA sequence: TGTGCCAGCAGTGATTTACGGGGGAGCACAGATACGCAGTATTTT. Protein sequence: CASSDLRGSTDTQYF.

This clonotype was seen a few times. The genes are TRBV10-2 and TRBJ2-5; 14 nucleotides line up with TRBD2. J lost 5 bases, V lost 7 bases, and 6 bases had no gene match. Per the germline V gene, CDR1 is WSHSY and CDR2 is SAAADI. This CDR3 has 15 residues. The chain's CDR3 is CASTRTSGGRETQYF. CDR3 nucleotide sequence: TGCGCCAGCACCCGGACTAGCGGGGGGCGCGAGACCCAGTACTTC.

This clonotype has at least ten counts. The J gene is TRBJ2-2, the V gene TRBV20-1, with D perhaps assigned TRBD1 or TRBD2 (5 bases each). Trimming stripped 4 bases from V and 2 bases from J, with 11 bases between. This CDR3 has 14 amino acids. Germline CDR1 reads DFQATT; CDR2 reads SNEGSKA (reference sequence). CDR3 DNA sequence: TGCAGTGCTACCAGAGGGGCCAACACCGGGGAGCTGTTTTTT. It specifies CSATRGANTGELFF.

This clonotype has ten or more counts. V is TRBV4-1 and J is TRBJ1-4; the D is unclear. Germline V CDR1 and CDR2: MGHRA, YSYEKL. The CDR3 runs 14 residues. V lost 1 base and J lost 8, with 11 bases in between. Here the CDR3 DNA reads TGCGCCAGCAGCCAAGGGGCCCGAGGGGAAAAACTGTTTTTT. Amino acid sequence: CASSQGARGEKLFF.

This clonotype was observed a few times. CDR3 amino acids: CASSFAHREGDNEQFF. CDR3 coding DNA: TGTGCCAGCAGCTTTGCCCACAGGGAAGGGGACAATGAGCAGTTCTTC. The chain employs TRBV7-3 and TRBJ2-1, with D possibly TRBD1 on 6 matching bases. The ends were cut back, 3 bases at V and 5 bases at J, with 17 bases in the middle. The CDR3 is 16 residues long. Per germline, CDR1 SGHTA and CDR2 FQGTGA. The full variable domain, completed using reference TRBV7-3 and TRBJ2-1, is GAGVSQTPSNKVTEKGKYVELRCDPISGHTALYWYRQSLGQGPEFLIYFQGTGAADDSGLPNDRFFAVRPEGSVSTLKIQRTERGDSAVYLCASSFAHREGDNEQFFGPGTRLTVL.

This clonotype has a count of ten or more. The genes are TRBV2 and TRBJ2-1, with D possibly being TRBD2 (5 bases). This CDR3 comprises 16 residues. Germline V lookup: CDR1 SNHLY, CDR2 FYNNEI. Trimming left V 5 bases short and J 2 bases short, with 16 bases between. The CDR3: CASSPFEIATYNEQFF. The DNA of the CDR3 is TGTGCCAGCAGTCCTTTTGAGATAGCGACCTACAATGAGCAGTTCTTC. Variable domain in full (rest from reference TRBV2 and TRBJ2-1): EPEVTQTPSHQVTQMGQEVILRCVPISNHLYFYWYRQILGQKVEFLVSFYNNEISEKSEIFDDQFSVERPDGSNFTLKIRSTKLEDSAMYFCASSPFEIATYNEQFFGPGTRLTVL.

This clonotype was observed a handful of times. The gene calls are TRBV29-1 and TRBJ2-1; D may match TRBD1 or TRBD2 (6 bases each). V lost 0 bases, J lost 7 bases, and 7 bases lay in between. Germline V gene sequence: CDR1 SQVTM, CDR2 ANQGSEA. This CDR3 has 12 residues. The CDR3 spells CSVEEGGNEQFF. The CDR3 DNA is TGCAGCGTTGAAGAAGGGGGGAATGAGCAGTTCTTC.

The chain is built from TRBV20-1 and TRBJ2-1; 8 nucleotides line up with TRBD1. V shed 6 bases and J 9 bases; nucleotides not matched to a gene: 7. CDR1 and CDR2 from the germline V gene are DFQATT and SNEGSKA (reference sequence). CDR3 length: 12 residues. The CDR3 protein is CSAVRTGPEQFF. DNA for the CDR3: TGCAGTGCGGTGCGGACAGGGCCTGAGCAGTTCTTC.

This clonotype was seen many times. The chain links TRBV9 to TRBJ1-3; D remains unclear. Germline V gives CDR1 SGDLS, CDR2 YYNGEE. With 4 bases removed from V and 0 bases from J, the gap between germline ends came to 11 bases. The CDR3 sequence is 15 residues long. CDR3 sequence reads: CASSKDGFSGNTIYF. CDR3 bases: TGTGCCAGCAGCAAGGACGGGTTCTCTGGAAACACCATATATTTT. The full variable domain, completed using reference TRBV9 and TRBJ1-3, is DSGVTQTPKHLITATGQRVTLRCSPRSGDLSVYWYQQSLDQGLQFLIQYYNGEERAKGNILERFSAQQFPDLHSELNLSSLELGDSALYFCASSKDGFSGNTIYFGEGSWLTVV.

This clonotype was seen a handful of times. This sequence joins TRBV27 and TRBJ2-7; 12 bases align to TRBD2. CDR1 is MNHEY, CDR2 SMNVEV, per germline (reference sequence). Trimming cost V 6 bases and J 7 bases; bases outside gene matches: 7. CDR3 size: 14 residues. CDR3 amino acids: CASSPTGLAGEQYF. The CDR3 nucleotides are TGTGCCAGCAGCCCCACGGGACTAGCGGGTGAGCAGTACTTC.

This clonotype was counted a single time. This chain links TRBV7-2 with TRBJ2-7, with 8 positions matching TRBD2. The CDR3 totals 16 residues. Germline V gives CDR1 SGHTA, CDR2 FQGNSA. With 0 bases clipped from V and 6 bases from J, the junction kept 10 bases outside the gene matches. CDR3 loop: CASSLAAGGFVVEQYF. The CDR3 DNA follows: TGTGCCAGCAGCTTAGCTGCGGGAGGTTTTGTAGTCGAGCAGTACTTC.

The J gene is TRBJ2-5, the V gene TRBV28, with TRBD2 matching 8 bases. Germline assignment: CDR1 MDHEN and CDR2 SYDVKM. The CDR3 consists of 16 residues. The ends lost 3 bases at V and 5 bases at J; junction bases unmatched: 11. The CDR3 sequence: CASSFTPRTSTETQYF. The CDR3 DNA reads TGTGCCAGCAGTTTTACTCCTCGGACTAGCACGGAGACCCAGTACTTC.

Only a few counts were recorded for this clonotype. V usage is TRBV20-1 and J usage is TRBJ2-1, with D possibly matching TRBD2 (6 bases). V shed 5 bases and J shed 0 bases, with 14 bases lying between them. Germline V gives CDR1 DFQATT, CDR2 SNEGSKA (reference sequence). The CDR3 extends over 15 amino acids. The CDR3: CSADARDFSYNEQFF. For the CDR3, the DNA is TGCAGTGCTGACGCACGGGACTTCTCCTACAATGAGCAGTTCTTC.

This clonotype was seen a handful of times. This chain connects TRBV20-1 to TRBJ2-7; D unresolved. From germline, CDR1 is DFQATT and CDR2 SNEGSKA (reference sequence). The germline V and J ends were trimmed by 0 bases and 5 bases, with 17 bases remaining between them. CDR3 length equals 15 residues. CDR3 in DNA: TGCAGTGCTAGAGATTTCCTTACTATTCTCGACGAGCAGTACTTC. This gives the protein CSARDFLTILDEQYF.

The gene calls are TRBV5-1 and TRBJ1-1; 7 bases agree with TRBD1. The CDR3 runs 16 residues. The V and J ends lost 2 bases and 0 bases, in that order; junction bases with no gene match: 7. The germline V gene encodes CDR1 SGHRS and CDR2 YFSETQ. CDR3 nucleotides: TGCGCCAGCAGCTTCGTCTCGACAGGGATGAACACTGAAGCTTTCTTT. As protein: CASSFVSTGMNTEAFF.

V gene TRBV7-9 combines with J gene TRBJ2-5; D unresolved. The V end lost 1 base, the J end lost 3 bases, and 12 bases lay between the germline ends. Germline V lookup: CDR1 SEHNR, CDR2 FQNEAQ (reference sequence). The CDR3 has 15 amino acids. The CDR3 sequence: CASSLVELGKETQYF. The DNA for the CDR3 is TGTGCCAGCAGCTTAGTTGAGCTCGGTAAAGAGACCCAGTACTTC.

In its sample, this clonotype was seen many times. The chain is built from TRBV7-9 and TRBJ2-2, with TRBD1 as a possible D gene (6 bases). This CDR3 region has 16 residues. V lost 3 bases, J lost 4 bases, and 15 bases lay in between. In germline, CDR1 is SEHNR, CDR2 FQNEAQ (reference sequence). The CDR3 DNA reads TGTGCCAGCAGCTTGGTGTCCGGGACAACCACCGGGGAGCTGTTTTTT. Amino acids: CASSLVSGTTTGELFF.

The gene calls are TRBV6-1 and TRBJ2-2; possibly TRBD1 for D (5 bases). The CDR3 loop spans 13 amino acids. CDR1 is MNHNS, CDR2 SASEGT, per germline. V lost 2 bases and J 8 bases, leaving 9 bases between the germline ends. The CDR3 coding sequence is TGTGCCAGCAGTGAAAACAGGAAAGGGGAGCTGTTTTTT. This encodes CASSENRKGELFF.

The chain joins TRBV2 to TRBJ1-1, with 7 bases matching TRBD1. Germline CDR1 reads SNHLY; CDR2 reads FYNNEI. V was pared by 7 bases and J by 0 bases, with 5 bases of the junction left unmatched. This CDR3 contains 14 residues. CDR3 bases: TGTGCCAGCACCCTACAGGGGTTGAACACTGAAGCTTTCTTT. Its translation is CASTLQGLNTEAFF.

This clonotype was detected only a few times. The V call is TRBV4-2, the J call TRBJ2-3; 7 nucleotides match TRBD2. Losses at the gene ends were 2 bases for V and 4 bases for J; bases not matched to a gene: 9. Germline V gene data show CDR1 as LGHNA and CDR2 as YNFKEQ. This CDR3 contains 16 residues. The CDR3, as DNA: TGTGCCAGCAGCCAAAGAAGGACGGGGAGGGCAGATACGCAGTATTTT. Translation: CASSQRRTGRADTQYF.

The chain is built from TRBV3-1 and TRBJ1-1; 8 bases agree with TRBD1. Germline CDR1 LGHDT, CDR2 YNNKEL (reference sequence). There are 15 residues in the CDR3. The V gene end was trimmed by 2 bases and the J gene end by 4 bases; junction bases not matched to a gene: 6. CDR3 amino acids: CASSQRITGGTEAFF. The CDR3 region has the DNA TGTGCCAGCAGCCAAAGGATAACAGGGGGCACTGAAGCTTTCTTT.

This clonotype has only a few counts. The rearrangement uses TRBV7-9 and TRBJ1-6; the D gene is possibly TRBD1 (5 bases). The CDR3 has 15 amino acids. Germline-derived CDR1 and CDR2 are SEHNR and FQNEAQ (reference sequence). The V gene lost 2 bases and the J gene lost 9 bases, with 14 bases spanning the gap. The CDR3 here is CASSLQGQEVSPLHF. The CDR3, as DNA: TGTGCCAGCAGCTTACAGGGCCAGGAAGTTTCACCCCTCCACTTT.

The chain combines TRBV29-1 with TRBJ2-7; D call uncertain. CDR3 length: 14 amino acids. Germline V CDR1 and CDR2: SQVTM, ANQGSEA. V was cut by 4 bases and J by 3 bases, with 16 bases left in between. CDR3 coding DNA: TGCAGCGTTGGGCCCTTGGGGTCAAACTACGAGCAGTACTTC. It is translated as CSVGPLGSNYEQYF.

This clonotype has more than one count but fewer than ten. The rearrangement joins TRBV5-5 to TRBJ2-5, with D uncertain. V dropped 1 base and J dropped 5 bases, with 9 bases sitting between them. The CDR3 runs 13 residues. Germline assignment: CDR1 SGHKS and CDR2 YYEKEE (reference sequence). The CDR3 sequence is CASSLIRVETQYF. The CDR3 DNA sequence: TGTGCCAGCAGCTTGATTAGGGTTGAGACCCAGTACTTC.